This is a list of T cell receptor beta chains from one sample in a study of shared clonotypes between healthy human individuals. Assay used: immunoSEQ multiplex PCR; TCRdb lists only in-frame clones, some missing. Of some 650,000 clones listed, 95% to 98% are singletons. Sequencing input: naive CD4+ T cells sorted from blood. All receptors come from a woman aged 25 to 45 in good health. The CDR3 runs from the conserved cysteine through the conserved F or W. The D gene is left open where the match is weak. For some rows the clone size is stated as once, few or many, or as a class when expanded; others skip it.

V: TRBV7-9
size: -
length: 15
J: TRBJ2-1
D: TRBD2
CDR3: CASSLGREALHEQFF
DNA: TGTGCCAGCAGCTTAGGACGGGAGGCCTTACATGAGCAGTTCTTC

V: TRBV29-1
size: -
length: 15
J: TRBJ2-7
D: -
CDR3: CSVGPAGPSLGEQYF
DNA: TGCAGCGTTGGACCAGCCGGGCCGTCCCTGGGCGAGCAGTACTTC

V: TRBV6-5
size: -
length: 15
J: TRBJ1-1
D: -
CDR3: CASSNLAQGYTEAFF
DNA: TGTGCCAGCAGTAACCTAGCCCAGGGGTACACTGAAGCTTTCTTT

V: TRBV28
size: -
length: 14
J: TRBJ1-4
D: -
CDR3: CASRPTGGNEKLFF
DNA: TGTGCCAGCAGACCTACCGGAGGTAATGAAAAACTGTTTTTT

V: TRBV19
size: once
length: 18
J: TRBJ1-4
D: -
CDR3: CASSPRQPGGLTNEKLFF
DNA: TGTGCCAGTAGTCCCCGACAGCCCGGAGGATTAACTAATGAAAAACTGTTTTTT

V: TRBV27
size: -
length: 17
J: TRBJ2-1
D: TRBD2
CDR3: CASSFRGLAGGTNEQFF
DNA: TGTGCCAGCAGTTTCCGGGGACTAGCGGGAGGGACCAATGAGCAGTTCTTC

V: TRBV28
size: once
length: 20
J: TRBJ2-7
D: TRBD2
CDR3: CASSPYTGTSGGRKQYEQYF
DNA: TGTGCCAGCAGTCCATATACCGGGACTAGCGGAGGGCGAAAGCAGTACGAGCAGTACTTC

V: TRBV28
size: -
length: 15
J: TRBJ2-6
D: TRBD2
CDR3: CARSSPGGGANVLTF
DNA: TGTGCCCGCAGTTCTCCGGGAGGGGGGGCCAACGTCCTGACTTTC

V: TRBV11-1
size: -
length: 14
J: TRBJ2-7
D: -
CDR3: CASSPRSRAYEQYF
DNA: TGTGCCAGCAGCCCTCGTAGCCGAGCCTACGAGCAGTACTTC

V: TRBV28
size: -
length: 14
J: TRBJ2-7
D: TRBD1
CDR3: CASSSGTGTTRQYF
DNA: TGTGCCAGCAGTTCCGGGACAGGGACTACGAGGCAGTACTTC

V: TRBV11-2
size: -
length: 15
J: TRBJ2-7
D: TRBD2
CDR3: CASSLGTSGLYEQYF
DNA: TGTGCCAGCAGCTTAGGGACTAGCGGGCTTTACGAGCAGTACTTC